This T cell receptor (beta chain) originates from a study of T cells in Graves' hyperthyroidism and ophthalmopathy. Comment on this clonotype: Its antigen is not identified.

Regions amplified from RNA transcripts were the TCR beta CDR3 regions. The HTBI primer set served for first-round RT-PCR of the TCR CDR3. Each CDR3 protein is one row after TCRdb ran MiXCR on the multiplex PCR reads. The sample lists a few hundred thousand distinct CDR3 sequences, approximately 15% seen once, with less than 70% in the top ten. Ophthalmopathy patients all had a Clinical Activity Score of at least 3, a NOSPECS grade of at least 4 and disease under 3 months old. Regarding the study as a whole: In blood, most of the thyroid clonotypes expanded above 0.001 were also present.

The length of the CDR3 is 17 residues. The junction had 15 bases not matched to a gene; V was cut back by 7 bases and J by 7 bases. Germline-derived CDR1 and CDR2 are MGHDK and SYGVNS. The origin of this receptor is a woman aged 60 to 75 with Graves' ophthalmopathy. Sample: blood. V usage is TRBV25-1 and J usage is TRBJ2-3; 12 bases map to TRBD2. The DNA of the CDR3 is TGTGCCAGCACGTCTAGCGGGGGGGCTTGGTTTGGAAATACGCAGTATTTT. This sequence encodes CASTSSGGAWFGNTQYF. The full variable domain, in which reference TRBV25-1 and TRBJ2-3 provide the parts outside the CDR3, is EADIYQTPRYLVIGTGKKITLECSQTMGHDKMYWYQQDPGMELHLIHYSYGVNSTEKGDLSSESTVSRIRTEHFPLTLESARPSHTSQYLCASTSSGGAWFGNTQYFGPGTRLTVL.